The 12 T cell receptor beta chains given below trace back to one sample, sequenced in a study of early T cells in non-severe SARS-CoV-2 infection. TCRdb reprocessed the 5' RACE reads with MiXCR, giving one entry per CDR3 protein. The sample lists over 50,000 distinct CDR3 sequences, around 13% occurring once. The specimen sequenced was whole blood. Every receptor here comes from an adult who was a healthcare worker with PCR-confirmed SARS-CoV-2 infection or an uninfected control (not recorded which).

The gene calls are TRBV10-3 and TRBJ2-3; D is possibly TRBD2 (6 bases). The germline gives CDR1 ENHRY, CDR2 SYGVKD. V was pared by 10 bases and J by 6 bases, with 14 bases between. The CDR3 runs 12 residues. In DNA form, the CDR3 reads TGTGCCACCACATGGGGGGAGGATACGCAGTATTTT. Residues: CATTWGEDTQYF.

Concerning this clonotype itself: This may stem from a read error, because a much larger clone lies one nucleotide away. The chain has TRBV10-1 and TRBJ2-7, with D possibly TRBD1 on 6 matching bases. CDR3 length equals 13 residues. Germline V lookup: CDR1 WNHNN, CDR2 SYGVQD (reference sequence). Trimming removed 2 bases from V and 8 bases from J, with 13 bases in between. The CDR3 sequence: CASSEAGEGKQYF. The CDR3 DNA is TGCGCCAGCAGTGAGGCAGGGGAAGGCAAGCAGTACTTC.

This clonotype was seen many times. The CDR3 DNA sequence: TGCAGCGTTGAAGATCGGCTAGCGGGCACCTACGAGCAGTACTTC. Translated: CSVEDRLAGTYEQYF. The rearrangement joins TRBV29-1 to TRBJ2-7; 8 bases are a match to TRBD2. This CDR3 spans 15 amino acids. In germline, CDR1 is SQVTM, CDR2 ANQGSEA. V gave up 0 bases and J gave up 2 bases; unmatched junction bases: 6.

This clonotype was detected many times. This chain connects TRBV7-6 to TRBJ2-1; 7 bases are a match to TRBD1. The CDR3 has 14 amino acids. CDR1 SGHVS and CDR2 FNYEAQ come from the germline V gene. Losses at the gene ends were 5 bases for V and 7 bases for J; bases not matched to a gene: 8. The CDR3 nucleotides read TGTGCCAGCAGCCTGCCGCCAGGGGGAAATGAGCAGTTCTTC. Protein: CASSLPPGGNEQFF.

This clonotype was picked up many times. This sequence joins TRBV29-1 and TRBJ2-7, with a possible D match to TRBD1 (6 bases). V was shortened by 0 bases and J by 3 bases, with 9 bases between the two germline ends. This CDR3 is 13 amino acids long. The germline V gene encodes CDR1 SQVTM and CDR2 ANQGSEA. CDR3 coding DNA: TGCAGCGTTGAAGACCCGGGACACTACGAGCAGTACTTC. Protein product: CSVEDPGHYEQYF.

In regard to this clonotype: A much larger clone is a single base away; this may be a read error. The rearrangement uses TRBV21-1 and TRBJ1-4. TRBV21-1 is assigned pseudogene status. This CDR3 has 18 amino acids. CDR3 nucleotide sequence: TGTGCCAGCAGCAAAATCAAGGGAGGGCTGAAGCTAATGAAACACTGTTTTTTT. Its protein product is CASSKIKGGLKLMKHCFF.

This clonotype appeared many times. V is TRBV24-1 and J is TRBJ2-1, with 11 bases that match TRBD2. Germline assignment: CDR1 KGHDR and CDR2 SFDVKD. V lost 5 bases and J lost 1; bases outside the gene matches: 3. This CDR3 comprises 16 residues. The CDR3: CATSGPSGGSYNEQFF. In nucleotides, the CDR3 is TGTGCCACCAGTGGGCCTAGCGGGGGGTCCTACAATGAGCAGTTCTTC.

This clonotype has only a few counts. V is TRBV28 and J is TRBJ1-5; 7 bases fit TRBD1. The V gene's germline CDR1 is MDHEN and CDR2 SYDVKM. J gave up 2 bases and V 8 bases, and 9 bases lay outside the gene matches. CDR3 size: 15 residues. CDR3 loop: CASDTAGGGNQPQHF. CDR3 in DNA: TGTGCCAGCGACACGGCAGGGGGTGGCAATCAGCCCCAGCATTTT.

This clonotype was seen ten or more times. V and J are TRBV7-6 and TRBJ2-1, with TRBD2 matching over 13 bases. J gave up 4 bases and V 5 bases, and 8 bases lay outside the gene matches. This CDR3 contains 17 residues. Germline CDR1 and CDR2: SGHVS and FNYEAQ. CDR3 sequence (DNA): TGTGCCAGCAGCCTAAGGACTAGCGGGAGTGGGTACAATGAGCAGTTCTTC. It translates to CASSLRTSGSGYNEQFF.

J is TRBJ1-2 and V is TRBV12-3 or TRBV12-4; TRBD1 agrees at 9 bases. The CDR3 length is 14 residues. Trimming cost V 6 bases and J 4 bases; bases outside gene matches: 6. The CDR3 bases are TGTGCCAGCAGGGGACAGGGAAAGATCTATGGCTACACCTTC. This sequence encodes CASRGQGKIYGYTF.

This clonotype was observed at least ten times. The chain combines TRBV3-1 with TRBJ1-1, with D uncertain. Germline CDR1 and CDR2: LGHDT and YNNKEL (reference sequence). Trimming stripped 1 base from V and 1 base from J, with 7 bases between. The CDR3 loop spans 14 amino acids. CDR3 sequence reads: CASSQAWQNTEAFF. The CDR3 DNA follows: TGTGCCAGCAGCCAAGCCTGGCAGAACACTGAAGCTTTCTTT.

The table lists this clonotype with many counts. This chain uses TRBV2 with TRBJ1-6, with 7 bases aligning to TRBD1. Germline CDR1 reads SNHLY; CDR2 reads FYNNEI. With V trimmed by 1 base and J by 7 bases, 7 bases remained unmatched. This CDR3 is built from 16 residues. CDR3 DNA: TGTGCCAGCAGTGAAGTGGGGGGGACAGTCAATTCACCCCTCCACTTT. This translates into CASSEVGGTVNSPLHF.